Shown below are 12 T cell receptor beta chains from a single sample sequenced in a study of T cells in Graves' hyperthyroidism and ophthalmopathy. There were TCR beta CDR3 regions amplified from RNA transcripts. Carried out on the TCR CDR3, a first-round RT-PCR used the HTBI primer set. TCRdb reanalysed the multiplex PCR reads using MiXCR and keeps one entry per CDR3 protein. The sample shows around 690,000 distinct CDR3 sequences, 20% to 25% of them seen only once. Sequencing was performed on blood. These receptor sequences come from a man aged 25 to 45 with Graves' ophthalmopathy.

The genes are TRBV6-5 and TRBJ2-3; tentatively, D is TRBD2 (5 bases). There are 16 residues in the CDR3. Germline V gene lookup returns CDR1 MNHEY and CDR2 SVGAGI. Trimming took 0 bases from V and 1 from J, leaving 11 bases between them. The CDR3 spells CASSYSSGIGTDTQYF. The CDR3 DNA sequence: TGTGCCAGCAGTTACTCTTCCGGGATAGGCACAGATACGCAGTATTTT.

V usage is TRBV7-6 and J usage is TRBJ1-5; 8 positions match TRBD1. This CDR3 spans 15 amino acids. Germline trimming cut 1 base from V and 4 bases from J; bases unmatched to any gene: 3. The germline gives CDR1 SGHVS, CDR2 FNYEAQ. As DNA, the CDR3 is TGTGCCAGCAGCTTAGAACAGGGGGTAAATCAGCCCCAGCATTTT. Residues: CASSLEQGVNQPQHF. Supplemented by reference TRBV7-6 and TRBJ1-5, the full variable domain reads GAGVSQSPRYKVTKRGQDVALRCDPISGHVSLYWYRQALGQGPEFLTYFNYEAQQDKSGLPNDRFSAERPEGSISTLTIQRTEQRDSAMYRCASSLEQGVNQPQHFGDGTRLSIL.

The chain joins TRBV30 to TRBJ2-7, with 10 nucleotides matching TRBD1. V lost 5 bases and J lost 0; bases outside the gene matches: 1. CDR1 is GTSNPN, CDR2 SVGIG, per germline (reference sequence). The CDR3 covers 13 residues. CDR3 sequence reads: CAWGTGVSYEQYF. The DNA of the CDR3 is TGTGCCTGGGGGACAGGGGTCTCCTACGAGCAGTACTTC. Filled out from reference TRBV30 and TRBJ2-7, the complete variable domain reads SQTIHQWPATLVQPVGSPLSLECTVEGTSNPNLYWYRQAAGRGLQLLFYSVGIGQISSEVPQNLSASRPQDRQFILSSKKLLLSDSGFYLCAWGTGVSYEQYFGPGTRLTVT.

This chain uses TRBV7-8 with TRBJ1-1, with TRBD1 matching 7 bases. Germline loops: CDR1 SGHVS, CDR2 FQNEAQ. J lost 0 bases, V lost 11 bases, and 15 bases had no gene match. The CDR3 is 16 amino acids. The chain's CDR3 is CAPSEKTGSMNTEAFF. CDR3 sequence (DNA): TGTGCCCCTTCGGAAAAGACAGGGTCCATGAACACTGAAGCTTTCTTT.

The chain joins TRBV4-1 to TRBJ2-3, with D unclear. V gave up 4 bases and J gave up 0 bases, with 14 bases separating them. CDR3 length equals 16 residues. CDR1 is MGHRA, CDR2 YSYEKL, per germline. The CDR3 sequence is CASSPRAGASTDTQYF. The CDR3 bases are TGCGCCAGCAGCCCTCGGGCCGGAGCTAGCACAGATACGCAGTATTTT.

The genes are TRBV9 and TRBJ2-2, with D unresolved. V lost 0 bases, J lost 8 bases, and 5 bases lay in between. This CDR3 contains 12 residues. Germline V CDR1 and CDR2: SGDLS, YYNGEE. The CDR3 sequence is CASSVVGGELFF. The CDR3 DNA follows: TGTGCCAGCAGCGTAGTCGGAGGGGAGCTGTTTTTT.

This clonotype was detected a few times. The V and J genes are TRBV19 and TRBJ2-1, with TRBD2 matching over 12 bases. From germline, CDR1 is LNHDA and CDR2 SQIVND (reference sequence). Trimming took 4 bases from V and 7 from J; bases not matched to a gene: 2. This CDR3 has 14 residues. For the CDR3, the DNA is TGTGCCAGTAGTAAGACTAGCGGGAGAAATGAGCAGTTCTTC. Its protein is CASSKTSGRNEQFF.

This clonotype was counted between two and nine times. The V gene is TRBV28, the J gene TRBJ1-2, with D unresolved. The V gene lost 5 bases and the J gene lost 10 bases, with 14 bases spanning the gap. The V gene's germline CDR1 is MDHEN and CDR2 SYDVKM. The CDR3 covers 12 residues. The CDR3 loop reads CASSPDGRLYTF. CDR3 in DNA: TGTGCCAGCAGTCCAGACGGGAGACTCTACACCTTC.

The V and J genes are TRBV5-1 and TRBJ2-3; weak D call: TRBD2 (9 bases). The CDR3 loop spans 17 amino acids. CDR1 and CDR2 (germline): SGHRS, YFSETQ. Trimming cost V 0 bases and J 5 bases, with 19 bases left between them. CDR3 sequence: CASSLGLASGTGDTQYF. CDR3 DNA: TGCGCCAGCAGCTTGGGACTGGCTAGCGGGACAGGAGATACGCAGTATTTT.

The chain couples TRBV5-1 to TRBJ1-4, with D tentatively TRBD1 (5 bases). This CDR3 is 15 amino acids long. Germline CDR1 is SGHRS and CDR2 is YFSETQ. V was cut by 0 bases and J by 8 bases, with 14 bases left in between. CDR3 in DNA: TGCGCCAGCAGCTTGGTGGCAGGGCGGGAGGAAAAACTGTTTTTT. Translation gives CASSLVAGREEKLFF.

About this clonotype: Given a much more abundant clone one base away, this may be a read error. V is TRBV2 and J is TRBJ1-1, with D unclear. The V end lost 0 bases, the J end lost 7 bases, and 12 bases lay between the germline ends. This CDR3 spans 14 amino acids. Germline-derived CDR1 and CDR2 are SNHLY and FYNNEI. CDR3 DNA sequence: TGTGCCAGCAGTGAAGCTCGGGCCAATATTGAAGCTTTCTTT. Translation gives CASSEARANIEAFF.

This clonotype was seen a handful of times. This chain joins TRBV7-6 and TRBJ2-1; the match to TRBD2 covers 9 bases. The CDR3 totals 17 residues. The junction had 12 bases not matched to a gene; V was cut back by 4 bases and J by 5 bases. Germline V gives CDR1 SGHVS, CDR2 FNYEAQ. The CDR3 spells CASSSAGGLAVNNEQFF. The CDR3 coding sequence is TGTGCCAGCAGCTCAGCGGGGGGCCTAGCGGTTAACAATGAGCAGTTCTTC.